Below, one T cell receptor (beta chain) is given with its context. The data are from a study of T cell responses to AZD1222 COVID-19 vaccine. Sequencing was performed with immunoSEQ multiplex PCR; in TCRdb, only in-frame clones are kept and a portion is missing. The sample lists about 150,000 clones, about 94% occurring once. The sequence came from an adult in good health. Sequencing used peripheral blood, obtained on day 0 of AZD1222 vaccination.

CDR3 protein: CASSYSTANYEQYF. CDR3 in DNA: TGTGCCAGCAGTTACTCGACAGCTAACTACGAGCAGTACTTC. The chain employs TRBV6-2 or TRBV6-3 and TRBJ2-7; possible D gene TRBD1, 5 bases. This CDR3 region has 14 residues. From germline, CDR1 is MNHEY and CDR2 SVGEGT. The V and J ends lost 0 bases and 3 bases respectively, with 9 bases between them.